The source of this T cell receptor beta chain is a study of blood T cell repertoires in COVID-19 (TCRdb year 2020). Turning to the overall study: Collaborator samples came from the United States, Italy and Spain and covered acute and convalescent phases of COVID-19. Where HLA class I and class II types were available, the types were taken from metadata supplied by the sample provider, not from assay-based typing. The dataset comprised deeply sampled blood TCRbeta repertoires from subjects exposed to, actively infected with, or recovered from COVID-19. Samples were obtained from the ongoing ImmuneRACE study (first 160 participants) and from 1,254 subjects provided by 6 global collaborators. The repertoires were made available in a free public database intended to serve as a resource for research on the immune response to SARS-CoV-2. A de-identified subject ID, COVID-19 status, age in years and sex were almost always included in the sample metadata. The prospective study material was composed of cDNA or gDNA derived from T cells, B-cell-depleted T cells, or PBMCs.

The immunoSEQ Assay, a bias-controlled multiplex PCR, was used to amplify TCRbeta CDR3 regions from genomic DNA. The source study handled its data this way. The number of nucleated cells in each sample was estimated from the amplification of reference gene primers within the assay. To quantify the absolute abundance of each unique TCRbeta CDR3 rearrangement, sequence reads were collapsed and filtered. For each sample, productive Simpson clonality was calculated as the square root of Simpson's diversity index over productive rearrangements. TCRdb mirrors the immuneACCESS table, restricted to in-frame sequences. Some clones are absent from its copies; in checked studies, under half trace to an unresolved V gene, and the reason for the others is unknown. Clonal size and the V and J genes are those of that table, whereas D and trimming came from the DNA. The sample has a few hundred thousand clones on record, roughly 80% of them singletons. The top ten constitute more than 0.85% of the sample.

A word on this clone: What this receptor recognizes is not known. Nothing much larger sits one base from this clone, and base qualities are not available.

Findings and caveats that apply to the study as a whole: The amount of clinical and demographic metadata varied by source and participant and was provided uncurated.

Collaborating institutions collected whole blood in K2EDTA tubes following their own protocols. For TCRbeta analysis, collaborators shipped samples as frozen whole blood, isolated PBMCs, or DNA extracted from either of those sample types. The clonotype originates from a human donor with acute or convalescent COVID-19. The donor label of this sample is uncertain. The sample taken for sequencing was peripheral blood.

The sequence in DNA is TGTGCCAGCAGCTTAGCAGGGGTCGGGGGCTACACCTTC. The translation is CASSLAGVGGYTF. Here the chain combines TRBV7-8 and TRBJ1-2, and possibly TRBD1, on 5 matching bases. CDR1 SGHVS and CDR2 FQNEAQ are derived from the germline V gene. The CDR3 spans 13 residues, from the cysteine through the phenylalanine. Here the CDR3 DNA is all that survives: 39 bases in frame from base 1. Trimming takes 0 bases from V and 8 bases from J, and the germline ends sit 10 bases apart.